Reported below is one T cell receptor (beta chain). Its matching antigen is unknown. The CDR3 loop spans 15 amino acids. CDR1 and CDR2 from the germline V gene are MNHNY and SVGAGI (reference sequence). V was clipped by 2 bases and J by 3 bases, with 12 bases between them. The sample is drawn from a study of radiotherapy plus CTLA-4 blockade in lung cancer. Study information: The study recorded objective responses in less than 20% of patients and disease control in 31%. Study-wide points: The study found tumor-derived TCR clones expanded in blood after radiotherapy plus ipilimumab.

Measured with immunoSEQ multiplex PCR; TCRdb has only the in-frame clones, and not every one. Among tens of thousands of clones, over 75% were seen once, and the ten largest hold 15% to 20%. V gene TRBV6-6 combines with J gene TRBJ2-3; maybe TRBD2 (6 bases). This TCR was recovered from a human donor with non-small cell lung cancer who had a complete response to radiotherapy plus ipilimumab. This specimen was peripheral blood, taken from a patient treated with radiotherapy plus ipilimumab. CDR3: CASSYGGVGTDTQYF. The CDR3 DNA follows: TGTGCCAGCAGTTACGGAGGGGTAGGGACAGATACGCAGTATTTT.